These T cell receptor beta chains were read from a single sample in a study of T cell responses to AZD1222 COVID-19 vaccine. Profiled with immunoSEQ multiplex PCR; TCRdb holds only in-frame clones, not every one. The sample yields about 96,000 clones, approximately 90% seen once. Sequencing was performed on peripheral blood, taken on day 0 of AZD1222 vaccination. The source of these receptors is an adult in good health. Both conserved end residues are part of each CDR3. A D gene is named only where the DNA matches it firmly. Clone size is given for some rows only: seen once, a few or many times, or a class if the clone is expanded.

abundance	d_gene	v_gene	j_gene	CDR3aa	CDR3nt
NA	NA	TRBV5-1	TRBJ1-4	CASSLDRKENEKLFF	TGCGCCAGCAGCTTGGACCGCAAGGAAAATGAAAAACTGTTTTTT
NA	TRBD1	TRBV9	TRBJ2-6	CASSKSGTGESSGANVLTF	TGTGCCAGCAGCAAATCCGGGACAGGGGAGAGCTCTGGGGCCAACGTCCTGACTTTC
NA	NA	TRBV7-2	TRBJ2-7	CASSFSGLPTYEQYF	TGTGCCAGCAGCTTCAGCGGACTACCAACCTACGAGCAGTACTTC
NA	TRBD1	TRBV2	TRBJ1-5	CASKSGTDNFYSNQPQHF	TGTGCCAGCAAAAGCGGGACAGACAATTTCTATAGCAATCAGCCCCAGCATTTT
NA	TRBD1	TRBV5-4	TRBJ2-3	CASSPRDRDPDTQYF	TGTGCCAGCAGCCCCCGGGACAGGGATCCAGATACGCAGTATTTT
NA	NA	TRBV29-1	TRBJ2-7	CSGSEGMSYEQYF	TGCAGCGGATCGGAAGGCATGTCCTACGAGCAGTACTTC
once	NA	TRBV7-2	TRBJ2-7	CASSPQLSDEQYF	TGTGCCAGCAGCCCACAACTGAGTGACGAGCAGTACTTC
NA	NA	TRBV7-3	TRBJ2-2	CASSLSGNTGELFF	TGTGCCAGCAGCTTATCAGGGAACACCGGGGAGCTGTTTTTT
NA	TRBD2	TRBV29-1	TRBJ2-3	CSVENGTSGSGAYF	TGCAGCGTTGAAAACGGGACTAGCGGGAGTGGGGCGTATTTT
NA	NA	TRBV5-1	TRBJ2-6	CASSSDPGANVLTF	TGCGCCAGCAGCTCTGATCCTGGGGCCAACGTCCTGACTTTC
NA	TRBD2	TRBV11-2	TRBJ2-2	CASSLGGRGRARSGELFF	TGTGCCAGCAGCTTAGGGGGGAGAGGGAGGGCGCGGTCCGGGGAGCTGTTTTTT
NA	TRBD1	TRBV12-3/TRBV12-4	TRBJ1-2	CASSWDRGYGYTF	TGTGCCAGCAGTTGGGACAGGGGCTACGGCTACACCTTC
NA	NA	TRBV10-2	TRBJ2-7	CASSRTYEQYF	TGCGCCAGCAGCAGAACTTACGAGCAGTACTTC
NA	NA	TRBV2	TRBJ2-7	CASSEGSTYEQYF	TGTGCCAGCAGTGAGGGATCTACCTACGAGCAGTACTTC
once	NA	TRBV5-1	TRBJ2-3	CASSSVDTQYF	TGCGCCAGCAGCTCGGTTGATACGCAGTATTTT
NA	TRBD1	TRBV6-1	TRBJ2-3	CASSDSPGTGSDTQYF	TGTGCCAGCAGTGATAGTCCCGGGACAGGGTCAGATACGCAGTATTTT
few	NA	TRBV19	TRBJ1-5	CASSALAAGYNQPQHF	TGTGCCAGTAGTGCACTCGCAGCGGGTTACAATCAGCCCCAGCATTTT
NA	TRBD1	TRBV7-9	TRBJ2-2	CASSPTAWTGGENGELFF	TGTGCCAGCAGCCCTACGGCTTGGACAGGGGGCGAAAACGGGGAGCTGTTTTTT
NA	TRBD1	TRBV2	TRBJ1-2	CASSRRRGTGGEGYGYTF	TGTGCCAGCAGTCGCCGGCGGGGGACAGGGGGCGAGGGGTATGGCTACACCTTC
NA	NA	TRBV6-1	TRBJ2-5	CASKRMAGPQETQYF	TGTGCCAGCAAGAGGATGGCGGGGCCCCAAGAGACCCAGTACTTC
NA	TRBD1	TRBV29-1	TRBJ1-2	CSVRTGLGSGYTF	TGCAGCGTTCGGACAGGCTTGGGCTCTGGCTACACCTTC
NA	NA	TRBV9	TRBJ2-3	CASSPPQSTDTQYF	TGTGCCAGCAGTCCTCCCCAGAGCACAGATACGCAGTATTTT
NA	TRBD2	TRBV4-1	TRBJ2-7	CASSLGREGTYEQYF	TGCGCCAGCAGCCTCGGGCGGGAGGGAACCTACGAGCAGTACTTC
NA	NA	TRBV11-2	TRBJ1-1	CASSSLGGGDTEAFF	TGTGCCAGCAGCTCGCTAGGGGGGGGCGACACTGAAGCTTTCTTT
NA	TRBD1	TRBV19	TRBJ2-2	CASSTRTGLAAGELFF	TGTGCCAGTAGTACAAGGACAGGGTTGGCGGCCGGGGAGCTGTTTTTT
once	NA	TRBV18	TRBJ1-1	CASSPAANTEAFF	TGTGCCAGCTCACCGGCAGCGAACACTGAAGCTTTCTTT
NA	NA	TRBV4-1	TRBJ1-1	CASSQGWAGGGMNTEAFF	TGCGCCAGCAGCCAAGGATGGGCAGGAGGGGGAATGAACACTGAAGCTTTCTTT
NA	NA	TRBV30	TRBJ2-2	CAWSPNTGELFF	TGTGCCTGGAGCCCAAACACCGGGGAGCTGTTTTTT
NA	TRBD1	TRBV5-1	TRBJ2-7	CASSLGDRDLAFYEQYF	TGCGCCAGCAGCTTGGGGGACAGGGATTTGGCGTTCTACGAGCAGTACTTC
NA	TRBD1	TRBV2	TRBJ1-5	CASSRDDRGGNQPQHF	TGTGCCAGCAGTAGAGACGACAGGGGTGGCAATCAGCCCCAGCATTTT
NA	TRBD2	TRBV11-1	TRBJ2-1	CASSFYSGSSYNEQFF	TGTGCCAGCAGCTTCTATAGCGGGAGCTCCTACAATGAGCAGTTCTTC
once	NA	TRBV28	TRBJ1-5	CASSSMSQPQHF	TGTGCCAGCAGTTCCATGTCTCAGCCCCAGCATTTT
NA	TRBD1	TRBV6-5	TRBJ1-1	CASSPITGDTEAFF	TGTGCCAGCAGTCCAATCACAGGGGACACTGAAGCTTTCTTT
NA	TRBD2	TRBV5-1	TRBJ2-3	CASTAGGGADTQYF	TGCGCCAGCACGGCGGGAGGTGGAGCAGATACGCAGTATTTT
NA	NA	TRBV27	TRBJ1-1	CASSLAGQNTEAFF	TGTGCCAGCAGCCTGGCGGGGCAGAACACTGAAGCTTTCTTT
NA	TRBD2	TRBV9	TRBJ2-7	CASSPRGGLAGDEQYF	TGTGCCAGCAGCCCCCGAGGGGGACTAGCGGGAGACGAGCAGTACTTC
NA	TRBD1	TRBV29-1	TRBJ1-2	CSVRRDREGYTF	TGCAGCGTCCGACGGGACAGGGAGGGCTACACCTTC
once	TRBD1	TRBV28	TRBJ1-1	CASSSPAGSGGGTEAFF	TGTGCCAGCAGTTCCCCGGCTGGGTCAGGGGGTGGCACTGAAGCTTTCTTT
once	NA	TRBV7-2	TRBJ1-3	CASSLGTDSGNTIYF	TGTGCCAGCAGCTTAGGAACAGACTCTGGAAACACCATATATTTT
NA	NA	TRBV5-6	TRBJ2-7	CASGTDSYEQYF	TGTGCCAGCGGAACAGACTCCTACGAGCAGTACTTC
NA	NA	TRBV7-9	TRBJ1-2	CASSLAPGPIGYTF	TGTGCCAGCAGCTTAGCCCCGGGGCCAATTGGCTACACCTTC
NA	TRBD1	TRBV7-8	TRBJ1-5	CASRVPQGRNQPQHF	TGTGCCAGCAGGGTACCACAGGGGAGGAATCAGCCCCAGCATTTT
NA	TRBD2	TRBV27	TRBJ2-7	CASSLSWRLAGGPHEQYF	TGTGCCAGCAGTTTATCGTGGAGACTAGCGGGAGGGCCCCACGAGCAGTACTTC
few	NA	TRBV23-1	TRBJ1-1	CARRVLEGLCGAFF	TGCGCCAGAAGGGTCCTCGAGGGCCTCTGTGGAGCTTTCTTT
NA	TRBD1	TRBV18	TRBJ1-1	CASSPDRGSNTEAFF	TGTGCCAGCTCACCGGACAGGGGAAGTAACACTGAAGCTTTCTTT
NA	NA	TRBV28	TRBJ2-3	CASSLARLISTDTQYF	TGTGCCAGCAGTTTAGCCCGATTGATAAGCACAGATACGCAGTATTTT
NA	NA	TRBV3-1/TRBV3-2	TRBJ1-2	CASSHGIMDSSGYTF	TGTGCCAGCAGCCACGGGATTATGGACAGCTCTGGCTACACCTTC
NA	NA	TRBV5-1	TRBJ2-7	CASSLALGGPIDEQYF	TGCGCCAGCAGCTTGGCCTTGGGCGGGCCCATAGACGAGCAGTACTTC
NA	TRBD2	TRBV7-2	TRBJ2-7	CASSRYSGRNIYEQYF	TGTGCCAGCAGCCGTTATAGCGGGAGGAACATCTACGAGCAGTACTTC
NA	TRBD1	TRBV7-9	TRBJ1-6	CASSRDRGNSPLHF	TGTGCCAGCAGCCGAGACAGGGGTAATTCACCCCTCCACTTT
NA	TRBD1	TRBV19	TRBJ1-4	CASSKGARREEKLFF	TGTGCCAGTAGTAAGGGGGCGCGGCGGGAAGAAAAACTGTTTTTT
once	TRBD2	TRBV10-1	TRBJ2-5	CASSELEGLAGGLQETQYF	TGCGCCAGCAGTGAATTAGAGGGCCTAGCGGGAGGCCTACAAGAGACCCAGTACTTC
NA	TRBD1	TRBV24-1	TRBJ1-5	CATASGQGALEPQHF	TGTGCCACCGCTTCGGGACAGGGGGCTTTGGAGCCCCAGCATTTT
NA	NA	TRBV14	TRBJ1-4	CASSSLLGRNEKLFF	TGTGCCAGCAGTTCCCTCTTGGGCAGGAATGAAAAACTGTTTTTT
NA	NA	TRBV5-1	TRBJ1-3	CASSPDGVSGNTIYF	TGCGCCAGCAGCCCCGACGGCGTCTCTGGAAACACCATATATTTT
NA	TRBD2	TRBV28	TRBJ2-7	CASSLGGVVEQYF	TGTGCCAGCAGCCTCGGGGGGGTTGTAGAGCAGTACTTC
once	NA	TRBV2	TRBJ1-2	CASSEGGRYGYTF	TGTGCCAGCAGTGAGGGGGGCCGCTATGGCTACACCTTC
NA	TRBD2	TRBV7-3	TRBJ2-1	CASSPSGTSGEQFF	TGTGCCAGCAGCCCGTCCGGGACTAGTGGTGAGCAGTTCTTC
once	TRBD1	TRBV5-1	TRBJ1-1	CASSLLGGGTEAFF	TGCGCCAGCAGCTTGCTAGGGGGCGGAACTGAAGCTTTCTTT